This is a list of T cell receptor beta chains from one sample in a study of T cell responses to AZD1222 COVID-19 vaccine. Clones were sequenced by immunoSEQ multiplex PCR, and TCRdb holds only the in-frame ones, with some missing. The table includes 35,000 to 50,000 clones, over 75% detected once. The sample in question was peripheral blood, obtained 28 days after the second dose of the MenACWY control vaccine. The receptor set was obtained from an adult who received the MenACWY meningococcal vaccine as a control. Each CDR3 is given with its conserved first and last residue. D genes are given only for firm matches. Size values are once, few and many counts, or a class for expanded clones, and some rows have none.

TRBV14	few	TRBJ2-5	TRBD2	CASSLLSGGQTETQYF	TGTGCCAGCAGCCTTCTTAGCGGGGGGCAGACGGAGACCCAGTACTTC
TRBV28	NA	TRBJ1-3	NA	CASSSSNGNTIYF	TGTGCCAGCTCATCCTCAAACGGAAACACCATATATTTT
TRBV28	few	TRBJ2-7	TRBD2	CASSTMWGTSGSYSYEQYF	TGTGCCAGCAGTACTATGTGGGGGACTAGCGGGAGCTATAGCTACGAGCAGTACTTC
TRBV5-6	NA	TRBJ1-4	TRBD1	CASSLGQGAGLATNEKLFF	TGTGCCAGCAGTTTGGGACAGGGCGCCGGTCTTGCAACTAATGAAAAACTGTTTTTT
TRBV10-1	NA	TRBJ2-1	NA	CASGVPRPDNEQFF	TGCGCCAGCGGGGTCCCGCGCCCGGACAATGAGCAGTTCTTC
TRBV14	NA	TRBJ1-5	NA	CASSQGNQPQHF	TGTGCCAGCAGCCAAGGCAATCAGCCCCAGCATTTT
TRBV14	few	TRBJ2-3	TRBD2	CASSRKKAGGPADTQYF	TGTGCCAGCAGCCGAAAAAAAGCGGGAGGGCCCGCAGATACGCAGTATTTT
TRBV27	NA	TRBJ1-5	NA	CASTGGSNQPQHF	TGTGCCAGCACCGGAGGTAGCAATCAGCCCCAGCATTTT
TRBV5-4	NA	TRBJ2-7	NA	CASSLGHTTPGEQYF	TGTGCCAGCAGCTTGGGCCACACCACCCCTGGAGAGCAGTACTTC
TRBV6-6	NA	TRBJ1-1	NA	CASSYSEGGSTEAFF	TGTGCCAGCAGTTACTCTGAGGGGGGGAGCACTGAAGCTTTCTTT
TRBV14	NA	TRBJ1-4	NA	CASSLRINEKLFF	TGTGCCAGCAGCCTAAGGATTAATGAAAAACTGTTTTTT
TRBV18	NA	TRBJ1-6	TRBD1	CASSNGQAINSPLHF	TGTGCCAGCTCAAACGGACAGGCGATTAATTCACCCCTCCACTTT
TRBV5-1	NA	TRBJ2-1	TRBD2	CASSLEQSGRGNEQFF	TGCGCCAGCAGCTTGGAGCAAAGCGGGAGAGGCAATGAGCAGTTCTTC